The present entry profiles one T cell receptor (beta chain) with its context. The germline gene is not matched at one end of the junction; a read error may be the cause. The sample comes from a study of control samples from healthy donors and cancer patients. CDR1 and CDR2 from the germline V gene are KGHSH and LQKENI. The CDR3 is 15 amino acids. TCRdb's table, derived via immunoSEQ multiplex PCR, lists solely in-frame clones and lacks some. The sample includes around 75,000 clones, 92% of them seen just once. The sample consisted of blood. The chain combines TRBV18 with TRBJ2-5, with TRBD1 matching 8 bases. This receptor was identified in a woman aged 60-75 years in good health. The CDR3 spells CASSPQGGKQETQYF. The CDR3 DNA follows: TGTGCCAGCTCTCCACAGGGGGGAAAACAAGAGACCCAGTACTTC.